Listed below are T cell receptor beta chains from one sample, sequenced in a study of CD8+ T cells in alopecia areata. The table came from immunoSEQ multiplex PCR; TCRdb's copy has only in-frame clones and leaves some out. The data show about 300,000 clones, about three fifths seen once. Specimen: CD4+ T cells sorted from blood, collected at week 24, from a patient treated with tofacitinib. These receptors were collected from a human donor with alopecia areata. CDR3s include the opening cysteine and the closing phenylalanine or tryptophan. Clone size appears in some rows only: once, few, many, or a class for an expanded clone.

j_gene	v_gene	abundance	CDR3aa
TRBJ2-5	TRBV7-2	NA	CASSLGGGVRETQYF
TRBJ2-5	TRBV5-1	few	CASRWTGEETQYF
TRBJ2-5	TRBV7-2	NA	CASTNPVQKGTQYF
TRBJ1-6	TRBV7-9	NA	CASSSRSGRDSPLHF
TRBJ1-1	TRBV10-3	NA	CAMMSRDSDTEAFF
TRBJ1-2	TRBV5-4	NA	CASSLEVGADYGYTF
TRBJ2-7	TRBV7-9	few	CASSLVVGTSVYEQYF
TRBJ1-1	TRBV27	NA	CASSLYGSTEAFF
TRBJ2-5	TRBV7-2	NA	CASSRGFGETQYF
TRBJ1-2	TRBV6-5	NA	CASSPSTGSSYGYTF
TRBJ2-3	TRBV7-2	few	CASSLATRQGLRYF
TRBJ2-5	TRBV20-1	few	CSARGLETQYF
TRBJ1-6	TRBV30	few	CAWTQGYNSPLHF
TRBJ2-6	TRBV10-3	few	CATEPDGSGANVLTF
TRBJ2-7	TRBV30	NA	CAWSHAADEQYF
TRBJ1-2	TRBV15	NA	CATSRDLKYYGYTF
TRBJ1-2	TRBV7-3	NA	CASGQGYGYTF
TRBJ2-7	TRBV4-2	NA	CASSQDWIGTGVTQYF
TRBJ2-5	TRBV19	NA	CASSLSGETQYF
TRBJ1-2	TRBV25-1	NA	CASSKAGTGELGGYTF
TRBJ1-6	TRBV28	NA	CASSSRVGVGNSPLHF
TRBJ2-3	TRBV9	NA	CASSGPKAGGPTDTQYF
TRBJ2-7	TRBV4-1	few	CASSQDLSQSQLYEQYF
TRBJ1-1	TRBV7-2	few	CASSSDSLLWAEAFF
TRBJ1-1	TRBV29-1	NA	CSVIRGYTEAFF
TRBJ2-7	TRBV10-3	NA	CAISENGDREDEQYF
TRBJ2-3	TRBV12-5	NA	CASGSEIPNTQYF
TRBJ1-1	TRBV29-1	NA	CSASDRVRTEAFF
TRBJ2-4	TRBV30	NA	CAWSVREFRAKNIQYF
TRBJ1-1	TRBV29-1	few	CSVEVGQEWFF
TRBJ2-1	TRBV7-2	NA	CASSLRELYNEQFF
TRBJ2-4	TRBV19	few	CASSDTVAKNIQYF
TRBJ2-3	TRBV23-1	few	CASSQGGKTGGSTDTQYF
TRBJ2-5	TRBV7-9	few	CASSLARTAAGVQETQYF
TRBJ2-7	TRBV28	NA	CASSLAGSEHEQYF
TRBJ1-2	TRBV27	NA	CASSPDRGYGYTF
TRBJ1-2	TRBV30	NA	CAWNPSGGYGYTF
TRBJ1-2	TRBV19	few	CASSPRADRDYGYTF